This T cell receptor beta chain was found in a study of radiotherapy plus CTLA-4 blockade in lung cancer. Study outcomes and limitations: In blood, tumor-derived TCR clones expanded after radiotherapy plus ipilimumab.

In the case of this clone: What it recognizes is unknown.

The CDR3 totals 14 residues. The ends lost 7 bases at V and 1 base at J; junction bases unmatched: 6. Germline CDR1 and CDR2: MNHNS and SASEGT. Using immunoSEQ multiplex PCR, the repertoire was profiled, and TCRdb retains in-frame clones only, with some absent. The table lists around 45,000 clones, approximately 70% of them singletons, with 3% to 4% in the top ten. The material sequenced was peripheral blood, taken from a patient treated with radiotherapy plus ipilimumab. The chain employs TRBV6-1 and TRBJ1-1, with 7 bases lining up with TRBD1. This TCR was recovered from a human donor with non-small cell lung cancer who had a complete response to radiotherapy plus ipilimumab. The CDR3 here is CASIKTGSNTEAFF. In DNA form, the CDR3 reads TGTGCCAGCATAAAGACAGGGTCGAACACTGAAGCTTTCTTT.